The 18 T cell receptor beta chains presented below share a single source sample, sequenced in a study of T-cell reconstitution after alpha-beta-depleted transplantation in children. The TCRbeta library incorporated unique molecular identifiers. Each CDR3 protein is one row after TCRdb ran MiXCR on the PCR reads. Altogether fewer than 400,000 distinct CDR3 sequences are present, 20% being singletons, with the ten largest covering 3.8%. The source was PBMCs from the stem cell graft donor, collected from the stem cell graft. Receptors were obtained from a human donor who donated a stem cell graft to a child with acute myeloid leukemia.

This clonotype was recorded a few times. The chain employs TRBV4-1 and TRBJ2-7; D is perhaps TRBD2 (7 bases). In germline, CDR1 is MGHRA, CDR2 YSYEKL. Trimming stripped 4 bases from V and 1 base from J, with 14 bases between. This CDR3 spans 15 amino acids. The CDR3, as DNA: TGCGCCAGCAGCCCGGGGGCTAGCGGTTCCTACGAGCAGTACTTC. Protein product: CASSPGASGSYEQYF.

A few counts support this clonotype. The rearrangement links TRBV12-3 or TRBV12-4 to TRBJ1-2; maybe TRBD1 (5 bases). Trimming pared 6 bases from V and 0 bases from J, leaving 5 bases between. The CDR3 length is 12 residues. The CDR3 sequence: CASRGPNYGYTF. DNA for the CDR3: TGTGCCAGCAGGGGGCCTAACTATGGCTACACCTTC.

The sample holds a few counts of this clonotype. The chain joins TRBV5-6 to TRBJ2-1; tentatively, D is TRBD2 (7 bases). This CDR3 is built from 16 residues. V dropped 6 bases and J dropped 7 bases, with 23 bases sitting between them. CDR1 SGHDT and CDR2 YYEEEE come from the germline V gene. CDR3 sequence reads: CASIRKGGTYLNEQFF. CDR3 sequence (DNA): TGTGCCAGCATCAGAAAGGGGGGGACGTACCTGAATGAGCAGTTCTTC.

J is TRBJ2-7 and V is TRBV2, with no clear D. V lost 6 bases and J 1 base, leaving 7 bases between the germline ends. This CDR3 has 12 amino acids. Germline CDR1 reads SNHLY; CDR2 reads FYNNEI. CDR3 protein: CASRIRSYEQYF. The CDR3 DNA reads TGTGCCAGCAGGATCAGGTCCTACGAGCAGTACTTC.

This clonotype was seen a few times. The CDR3 region is CASSPSPGSPEQYF. CDR3 DNA: TGTGCCAGCAGTCCGAGCCCGGGCAGCCCCGAGCAGTACTTC. The rearrangement joins TRBV28 to TRBJ2-7; D gene unclear. Trimming removed 5 bases from V and 6 bases from J, with 17 bases in between. The CDR3 contains 14 residues. Looked up from germline, CDR1 is MDHEN and CDR2 is SYDVKM.

This chain joins TRBV9 and TRBJ2-5; perhaps TRBD2 as D (5 bases). The V and J ends lost 4 bases and 4 bases respectively, with 17 bases between them. CDR3 length: 15 residues. Germline assignment: CDR1 SGDLS and CDR2 YYNGEE. This CDR3 reads CASSLTDSSVETQYF. CDR3 nucleotides: TGTGCCAGCAGCTTAACGGACTCATCGGTAGAGACCCAGTACTTC.

The genes are TRBV28 and TRBJ2-7, with TRBD2 identical over 10 bases. The CDR3 has 17 amino acids. The ends lost 5 bases at V and 2 bases at J; junction bases unmatched: 12. Germline V gives CDR1 MDHEN, CDR2 SYDVKM. Written as DNA, the CDR3 is TGTGCCAGCAGTGTGTATATAGCGGGAGGATCCGCCTACGAGCAGTACTTC. It encodes CASSVYIAGGSAYEQYF.

A few counts support this clonotype. The chain couples TRBV27 to TRBJ2-5; tentatively, D is TRBD2 (6 bases). The CDR3 consists of 14 residues. Trimming left V 6 bases short and J 6 bases short, with 17 bases between. Per the germline V gene, CDR1 is MNHEY and CDR2 is SMNVEV (reference sequence). CDR3 in DNA: TGTGCCAGCAGGAGATCGGGAGCGGTACAGACCCAGTACTTC. It is translated as CASRRSGAVQTQYF.

The chain combines TRBV20-1 with TRBJ2-7, with D perhaps TRBD1 (6 bases). The germline V and J ends were trimmed by 2 bases and 2 bases, with 13 bases remaining between them. Germline V gives CDR1 DFQATT, CDR2 SNEGSKA (reference sequence). The CDR3 contains 14 residues. The CDR3 protein is CSARKDRAAYEQYF. The CDR3 DNA is TGCAGTGCTAGAAAGGACAGAGCAGCCTACGAGCAGTACTTC.

This clonotype was seen only a few times. V and J are TRBV20-1 and TRBJ2-1; 8 bases agree with TRBD1. The V segment lost 6 bases and the J segment 9 bases; nucleotides outside the gene matches: 22. The CDR3 sequence is 17 residues long. Germline loops: CDR1 DFQATT, CDR2 SNEGSKA (reference sequence). CDR3 protein: CSAAAGTGFLGRGEQFF. For the CDR3, the DNA is TGCAGTGCGGCAGCCGGGACAGGTTTCTTAGGTCGAGGTGAGCAGTTCTTC.

The chain has TRBV7-2 and TRBJ2-7; 9 positions agree with TRBD1. The CDR3 is made up of 15 amino acids. In germline, CDR1 is SGHTA, CDR2 FQGNSA. V shed 2 bases and J 6 bases; nucleotides not matched to a gene: 8. DNA for the CDR3: TGTGCCAGCAGCTTAAGGGTGGGACAGGGAGGCGAGCAGTACTTC. Protein sequence: CASSLRVGQGGEQYF.

This clonotype occurred many times. V and J are TRBV20-1 and TRBJ2-1; TRBD1 agrees at 9 bases. The CDR3 length is 15 residues. Germline loops: CDR1 DFQATT, CDR2 SNEGSKA (reference sequence). V was pared by 1 base and J by 8 bases, with 9 bases of the junction left unmatched. CDR3: CSARVGTGHVDEQFF. The CDR3 nucleotides are TGCAGTGCTAGAGTTGGGACAGGGCATGTAGATGAGCAGTTCTTC.

This clonotype was picked up a small number of times. The J gene is TRBJ2-7, the V gene TRBV4-1; 14 bases line up with TRBD2. V lost 0 bases to trimming and J lost 4 bases; unmatched junction nucleotides: 11. There are 19 residues in the CDR3. From germline, CDR1 is MGHRA and CDR2 YSYEKL. The CDR3 protein is CASSQDRRTSGRRAYEQYF. CDR3 coding DNA: TGCGCCAGCAGCCAAGATCGAAGGACTAGCGGGAGGCGCGCTTACGAGCAGTACTTC.

This clonotype showed up many times. The chain carries TRBV29-1 and TRBJ1-2; the D gene is possibly TRBD1 (5 bases). The germline CDR1 and CDR2 sequences are SQVTM and ANQGSEA. The CDR3 is 12 residues long. CDR3 protein: CRCGGRNDGYTF. DNA of the CDR3: TGCAGATGTGGGGGGAGAAATGATGGCTACACCTTC. Combining the CDR3 with reference TRBV29-1 and TRBJ1-2 gives the whole variable domain SAVISQKPSRDICQRGTSLTIQCQVDSQVTMMFWYRQQPGQSLTLIATANQGSEATYESGFVIDKFPISRPNLTFSTLTVSNMSPEDSSIYLCRCGGRNDGYTFGSGTRLTVV.

This clonotype was found many times. This chain uses TRBV20-1 with TRBJ2-1, with 10 nucleotides matching TRBD2. This CDR3 contains 16 residues. Germline trimming cut 6 bases from V and 0 bases from J; bases unmatched to any gene: 8. CDR1 DFQATT and CDR2 SNEGSKA come from the germline V gene (reference sequence). The CDR3 sequence is CSAHVRLAGSYNEQFF. CDR3 coding DNA: TGCAGTGCGCACGTAAGACTAGCGGGCTCCTACAATGAGCAGTTCTTC.

The V gene is TRBV4-1, the J gene TRBJ2-1; 8 bases align to TRBD2. Trimming removed 7 bases from V and 12 bases from J; junction bases left unmatched: 8. The CDR3 spans 12 residues. Germline-derived CDR1 and CDR2 are MGHRA and YSYEKL. The CDR3 bases are TGCGCCAGCACCGGGGGGGATGATGGGCAGTTCTTC. Encoded protein: CASTGGDDGQFF.

There are a few counts of this clonotype. The genes are TRBV4-3 and TRBJ1-6; 7 bases are a match to TRBD1. Germline V lookup: CDR1 LGHNA, CDR2 YSLEER. V lost 6 bases, J lost 2 bases, and 10 bases stayed unmatched. The CDR3 contains 17 residues. As DNA, the CDR3 is TGCGCCAGCAGTAGCGGACAGGCAGGCGCCTATAATTCACCCCTCCACTTT. Residues: CASSSGQAGAYNSPLHF.

The V gene is TRBV27, the J gene TRBJ1-5; 7 positions agree with TRBD1. With V trimmed by 9 bases and J by 5 bases, 16 bases remained unmatched. The CDR3 has 16 amino acids. Germline loops: CDR1 MNHEY, CDR2 SMNVEV (reference sequence). CDR3 loop: CASSRAFQGVDQPQHF. For the CDR3, the DNA is TGTGCCAGTAGTAGGGCATTTCAGGGGGTCGATCAGCCCCAGCATTTT.